The 18 T cell receptor beta chains presented below share a single source sample, sequenced in a study of identical twins. TCRdb re-called the 5' RACE reads through MiXCR, storing one row per CDR3 protein. Here the sample spans 1,800,000 or so distinct CDR3 sequences, under 35% being singletons. The specimen sequenced was cord blood. The receptors derive from a newborn girl in good health.

V gene TRBV7-9 combines with J gene TRBJ1-4; 7 bases are shared with TRBD1. The V gene end was trimmed by 3 bases and the J gene end by 12 bases; junction bases not matched to a gene: 7. The CDR3 spans 13 residues. Germline loops: CDR1 SEHNR, CDR2 FQNEAQ (reference sequence). The DNA for the CDR3 is TGTGCCAGCAGCTTCCGTGAAAGGGGGCAACTGTTTTTT. It specifies CASSFRERGQLFF.

V and J are TRBV23-1 and TRBJ2-6, with 7 positions matching TRBD2. TRBV23-1 is an ORF, and what it does is uncertain. CDR3 length: 16 residues. The ends lost 5 bases at V and 0 bases at J; junction bases unmatched: 4. The CDR3 region has the DNA TGCGCCAGCAGTTCGCGGACTAGCTCTGGGGCCAACGTCCTGACTTTC. This gives the protein CASSSRTSSGANVLTF.

Regarding this clonotype: One junction end does not reproduce the germline sequence, and a read error may be involved. This sequence joins TRBV29-1 and TRBJ1-2; no reliable D call. The germline CDR1 and CDR2 sequences are SQVTM and ANQGSEA. The CDR3 loop spans 13 amino acids. The CDR3 DNA follows: TGCAGCACTCGGGTGGAGGATAACTATGGCTACATCTTC. Residues: CSTRVEDNYGYIF.

The chain is built from TRBV5-8 and TRBJ2-7, with 8 bases that match TRBD1. The CDR3 contains 16 residues. Germline lookup yields CDR1 SGHTS and CDR2 YDEGEE. V lost 2 bases, J lost 1 base, and 8 bases stayed unmatched. Written as DNA, the CDR3 is TGTGCCAGCAGCTTAGGACAGGGACAGCTGTCCTACGAGCAGTACTTC. This encodes CASSLGQGQLSYEQYF.

V is TRBV4-1 and J is TRBJ1-5; 10 bases align to TRBD1. Per the germline V gene, CDR1 is MGHRA and CDR2 is YSYEKL. With 5 bases clipped from V and 1 base from J, the junction kept 5 bases outside the gene matches. The CDR3 length is 16 residues. CDR3 nucleotide sequence: TGCGCCAGCAGCTATAGGACAGGGGGAAGCAATCAGCCCCAGCATTTT. This gives the protein CASSYRTGGSNQPQHF.

The chain couples TRBV12-3 or TRBV12-4 to TRBJ2-3, with a possible D match to TRBD2 (6 bases). CDR3 length: 16 residues. Trimming cost V 3 bases and J 1 base, with 14 bases left between them. This CDR3 is CASSFQVGGGTDTQYF. The CDR3 bases are TGTGCCAGCAGTTTTCAGGTGGGGGGAGGCACAGATACGCAGTATTTT.

As DNA, the CDR3 is TGCAGTGCTACAAACCCTAGCGGGTCCTACGAGCAGTACTTC. The encoded protein is CSATNPSGSYEQYF. The chain couples TRBV20-1 to TRBJ2-7; 8 bases map to TRBD2. Trimming at V came to 4 bases and at J to 1 base, leaving 6 bases not matched to a gene. CDR1 is DFQATT, CDR2 SNEGSKA, per germline (reference sequence). The length of the CDR3 is 14 residues.

The DNA for the CDR3 is TGCGCCAGCAGCCCTTCCTCAACTAGGTGGAGGGATACGCAGTATTTT. This encodes CASSPSSTRWRDTQYF. This chain uses TRBV4-1 with TRBJ2-3, with D possibly being TRBD2 (5 bases). The length of the CDR3 is 16 residues. Per the germline V gene, CDR1 is MGHRA and CDR2 is YSYEKL. V was trimmed by 4 bases and J by 6 bases, leaving 20 bases between them.

The V call is TRBV7-9, the J call TRBJ1-2, with TRBD1 matching 8 bases. The V gene's germline CDR1 is SEHNR and CDR2 FQNEAQ (reference sequence). This CDR3 has 18 residues. After removal of 5 bases from V and 0 bases from J, the junction contained 14 bases not matched to a gene. In DNA form, the CDR3 reads TGTGCCAGCAGCCCACAATCTGGACAGGGAAGGGCTAACTATGGCTACACCTTC. This sequence encodes CASSPQSGQGRANYGYTF.

The chain recombines TRBV7-9 with TRBJ1-6; no definite D call. CDR3 size: 16 residues. CDR1 is SEHNR, CDR2 FQNEAQ, per germline (reference sequence). Trimming took 5 bases from V and 7 from J, leaving 18 bases between them. The CDR3 reads CASSPTLDWFNSPLHF. The CDR3 region has the DNA TGTGCCAGCAGCCCTACGTTGGACTGGTTCAATTCACCCCTCCACTTT.

V gene TRBV10-3 combines with J gene TRBJ1-6, with a tentative D call TRBD1 (5 bases). The CDR3 runs to 15 residues. Trimming removed 2 bases at V and 5 bases at J, with 10 bases between. The germline V gene has CDR1 ENHRY and CDR2 SYGVKD. CDR3 coding DNA: TGTGCCATCAGTGAGAGGCAGGGAGATAATTCACCCCTCCACTTT. This encodes CAISERQGDNSPLHF.

CDR3 loop: CASSDIQTSGSGGEQYF. The CDR3 DNA follows: TGTGCCAGCAGCGACATTCAGACTAGCGGGAGCGGTGGTGAGCAGTACTTC. The rearrangement links TRBV2 to TRBJ2-7; 12 nucleotides align to TRBD2. Germline-derived CDR1 and CDR2 are SNHLY and FYNNEI. This CDR3 is 17 amino acids long. Trimming cost V 6 bases and J 7 bases; bases outside gene matches: 16.

This clonotype was seen a handful of times. The chain has TRBV7-2 and TRBJ2-3; 12 bases are a match to TRBD2. CDR1 is SGHTA, CDR2 FQGNSA, per germline. CDR3 length equals 18 residues. V shed 0 bases, J shed 6 bases, and the junction held 10 bases outside the gene matches. Here the CDR3 reads CASSLARGLAGPRDTQYF. For the CDR3, the DNA is TGTGCCAGCAGCTTAGCCCGAGGACTAGCGGGGCCAAGGGATACGCAGTATTTT.

This clonotype was seen at least ten times. The genes are TRBV7-2 and TRBJ2-7; TRBD2 matches at 12 bases. The V gene end was trimmed by 2 bases and the J gene end by 6 bases; junction bases not matched to a gene: 8. Per germline, CDR1 SGHTA and CDR2 FQGNSA. The CDR3 totals 16 residues. CDR3 sequence reads: CASSLKLAGGQFEQYF. In nucleotides, the CDR3 is TGTGCCAGCAGCTTAAAACTAGCGGGAGGTCAGTTCGAGCAGTACTTC.

This clonotype was detected ten times or more. V and J are TRBV29-1 and TRBJ2-7, with D perhaps TRBD1 (6 bases). Germline V gene data show CDR1 as SQVTM and CDR2 as ANQGSEA. The CDR3 length is 14 residues. V was trimmed by 4 bases and J by 9 bases, leaving 22 bases between them. For the CDR3, the DNA is TGCAGCGTTGCAGGATCGGAACAGGGAATAGGGCAGTACTTC. It translates to CSVAGSEQGIGQYF.

This clonotype has ten or more counts. J is TRBJ2-1 and V is TRBV6-6; no reliable D call. The germline V gene encodes CDR1 MNHNY and CDR2 SVGAGI (reference sequence). V was trimmed by 0 bases and J by 10 bases, leaving 10 bases between them. The CDR3 covers 13 residues. The CDR3 spells CASSYSRLGEQFF. CDR3 DNA sequence: TGTGCCAGCAGTTACTCGCGGTTGGGCGAGCAGTTCTTC.

To note about this clonotype: A read error may explain this, as a much larger clone is one base away. The chain carries TRBV7-9 and TRBJ2-3; a possible D gene is TRBD2 (5 bases). Germline CDR1 SEHNR, CDR2 FQNEAQ (reference sequence). The CDR3 is 17 residues long. Trimming removed 10 bases from V and 0 bases from J, with 23 bases in between. The CDR3 reads CATLERVGRRSTDTQYF. The CDR3 DNA reads as TGTGCCACCCTTGAGAGGGTGGGAAGAAGAAGCACAGATACGCAGTATTTT.

This clonotype was detected only a few times. CDR3: CASIGAHHDTQYF. CDR3 bases: TGTGCCAGCATAGGGGCACACCACGATACGCAGTATTTT. V gene TRBV12-3 or TRBV12-4 combines with J gene TRBJ2-3, with a weak D call TRBD1 (5 bases). V shed 7 bases and J shed 6 bases, with 14 bases lying between them. The CDR3 extends over 13 amino acids.